Listed here is a single TCR beta chain. Its target is not known. The CDR3 spans 14 residues. The junction had 5 bases not matched to a gene; V was cut back by 3 bases and J by 4 bases. Per the germline V gene, CDR1 is KGHSH and CDR2 is LQKENI. This sample is part of a study of early T cells in non-severe SARS-CoV-2 infection. Researchers tagged individual cDNA molecules with unique molecular identifiers. TCRdb re-analysed the 5' RACE reads in MiXCR, keeping a single row per CDR3 protein. Of 55,000 to 85,000 distinct CDR3 sequences in the sample, approximately 12% were seen once. Regarding the study as a whole: Database matching using VDJdb favored anti-spike CD8 responses, with private and CD4 specificities left missing.

The sequenced sample was whole blood. The source of this sequence is an adult who was a healthcare worker with PCR-confirmed SARS-CoV-2 infection or an uninfected control (not recorded which). This chain joins TRBV18 and TRBJ2-7; 8 bases fit TRBD1. CDR3 sequence reads: CASSPDRGVYEQYF. The CDR3 coding sequence is TGTGCCAGCTCACCCGACAGGGGAGTGTACGAGCAGTACTTC.